This TCR beta chain was retrieved from a study of T cell responses to AZD1222 COVID-19 vaccine. Whole-study findings and limits: Donors in the cohort were predominantly white British and more often female, and clonal diversity was possibly underestimated. Baseline serostatus was positive in only 5 to 7 AZD1222 recipients. Two AZD1222 doses significantly raised spike-specific TCR breadth and depth over controls. Without day 14 samples, only post-peak T cell repertoires were studied.

The CDR3 has 14 residues. V lost 4 bases and J 3 bases, leaving 10 bases between the germline ends. Germline-derived CDR1 and CDR2 are SGHRS and YFSETQ. Only in-frame clones appear in the TCRdb table, and some are missing; sequencing was by immunoSEQ multiplex PCR. Of approximately 190,000 clones in the sample, about 94% were seen once. This clone was recorded once. Its antigen remains unknown. Sequencing was performed on peripheral blood, taken on day 0 of AZD1222 vaccination. The V call is TRBV5-1, the J call TRBJ1-4, with a weak D call TRBD1 (6 bases). The TCR was taken from an adult in good health. DNA for the CDR3: TGCGCCAGCAGCAGGACAGATGCTAATGAAAAACTGTTTTTT. Amino acid sequence: CASSRTDANEKLFF.